The entry that follows covers one T cell receptor beta chain sequence. The record originates from a study of cytomegalovirus exposure and HLA in healthy donors. The study ran its PCR with 60 Vbeta and 13 Jbeta primers. Libraries were prepared by immunoSEQ multiplex PCR; TCRdb keeps only in-frame clonotypes and omits some of them. The sample consists of some 120,000 clones, approximately 74% of them appearing once. Looked up from germline, CDR1 is MDHEN and CDR2 is SYDVKM. There are 14 residues in the CDR3. Between the trimmed V and J ends, which lost 6 bases and 0 bases, there was a span of 11 bases. V and J are TRBV28 and TRBJ1-1; possible D gene TRBD1, 5 bases. Sequenced input: PBMCs. The receptor comes from a man aged 35 to 55 in good health and CMV-seropositive. The CDR3 nucleotides are TGTGCCAGCAGAGAGAGACAGATGAACACTGAAGCTTTCTTT. As protein: CASRERQMNTEAFF.